These 27 T cell receptor beta chains share one sample of origin, sequenced in a study of T cell repertoires in cytomegalovirus infection. TCRdb re-called the reads with MiXCR, one entry per CDR3 protein. The data show some 200,000 distinct CDR3 sequences, with roughly 34% seen just once and around 60% held by the top ten. No antigens are known for them. Material: CD8+ T cells from cultured PBMCs, obtained from culture after CMV antigen stimulation. Receptors were obtained from a human donor in good health (CMV status not recorded). Some clones in this sample may be carry-over from other donors' samples.

There are a few counts of this clonotype. V is TRBV4-1 and J is TRBJ1-2, with TRBD1 identical over 8 bases. Germline CDR1 reads MGHRA; CDR2 reads YSYEKL. Germline trimming cut 1 base from V and 3 bases from J; bases unmatched to any gene: 4. The CDR3 is made up of 15 amino acids. The CDR3 here is CASSQVSTGDYGYTF. The CDR3 DNA reads as TGCGCCAGCAGCCAAGTTTCGACAGGGGACTATGGCTACACCTTC.

This clonotype was detected only a few times. CDR3 residues: CASSEGGWGPAEQFF. DNA for the CDR3: TGTGCCAGCAGTGAGGGGGGGTGGGGCCCGGCCGAGCAGTTCTTC. The V gene is TRBV2, the J gene TRBJ2-1; 7 nucleotides agree with TRBD2. Germline-derived CDR1 and CDR2 are SNHLY and FYNNEI. The CDR3 consists of 15 residues. The V and J ends lost 3 bases and 10 bases, in that order; junction bases with no gene match: 12.

The V and J genes are TRBV9 and TRBJ1-1, with D possibly TRBD1 on 6 matching bases. With 0 bases removed from V and 1 base from J, the gap between germline ends came to 10 bases. CDR3 length equals 15 residues. Looked up from germline, CDR1 is SGDLS and CDR2 is YYNGEE. The CDR3 loop reads CASSVVGGANTEAFF. CDR3 nucleotides: TGTGCCAGCAGCGTAGTGGGGGGGGCGAACACTGAAGCTTTCTTT.

Comment on this clonotype: A much larger clone lies one base from this, so it may be a read error. V gene TRBV7-9 combines with J gene TRBJ1-1; tentatively, D is TRBD1 (5 bases). With 5 bases removed from V and 1 base from J, the gap between germline ends came to 8 bases. The CDR3 contains 13 residues. Germline V lookup: CDR1 SEHNR, CDR2 FQNEAQ (reference sequence). CDR3 in amino acids: CASSPDKNTEAFF. The CDR3 DNA reads as TGTGCCAGCAGCCCGGACAAGAACACTGAAGCTTTCTTT.

The rearrangement joins TRBV10-3 to TRBJ1-4; possible D gene TRBD1, 6 bases. Trimming took 3 bases from V and 0 from J, leaving 11 bases between them. Germline CDR1 ENHRY, CDR2 SYGVKD. The CDR3 is 16 residues long. This CDR3 reads CAISEHRESTNEKLFF. Here the CDR3 DNA reads TGTGCCATCAGTGAACACAGGGAATCAACTAATGAAAAACTGTTTTTT.

The V gene is TRBV5-1, the J gene TRBJ2-7, with 8 bases fitting TRBD1. The V gene end was trimmed by 1 base and the J gene end by 2 bases; junction bases not matched to a gene: 5. CDR3 length equals 15 residues. The germline V gene has CDR1 SGHRS and CDR2 YFSETQ. The CDR3 spells CASSLSGTGTYEQYF. CDR3 coding DNA: TGCGCCAGCAGCTTGTCGGGGACAGGCACCTACGAGCAGTACTTC.

CDR3 nucleotides: TGTGCCAGCAGCGAAGGGTACAATGAGCAGTTCTTC. This codes for CASSEGYNEQFF. The chain recombines TRBV11-2 with TRBJ2-1; D unresolved. Trimming left V 5 bases short and J 4 bases short, with 6 bases between. The CDR3 sequence is 12 residues long. Germline V gene lookup returns CDR1 SGHAT and CDR2 FQNNGV.

This chain links TRBV7-2 with TRBJ2-2; 8 bases line up with TRBD1. CDR3 size: 14 residues. V was clipped by 5 bases and J by 6 bases; unmatched bases: 5. Germline loops: CDR1 SGHTA, CDR2 FQGNSA. The CDR3 sequence: CASSPQQGAGELFF. The CDR3 bases are TGTGCCAGCAGCCCCCAACAGGGGGCCGGGGAGCTGTTTTTT.

This clonotype was found a few times. This chain joins TRBV12-5 and TRBJ2-1, with TRBD1 as a possible D gene (6 bases). Trimming took off 6 bases at V and 5 bases at J, with 14 bases between the two ends. The CDR3 totals 14 residues. Germline V lookup: CDR1 LGHNT, CDR2 FRNRAP. The CDR3 nucleotides are TGTGCTAGTGGGGATACAGGGATGAACAATGAGCAGTTCTTC. Translating it yields CASGDTGMNNEQFF.

This clonotype was found once. The V call is TRBV27, the J call TRBJ2-2; D is ambiguous. With 3 bases removed from V and 3 bases from J, the gap between germline ends came to 5 bases. Germline V gene sequence: CDR1 MNHEY, CDR2 SMNVEV (reference sequence). This CDR3 contains 13 residues. CDR3 sequence reads: CASSFVYTGELFF. The CDR3 nucleotides are TGTGCCAGCAGTTTCGTCTACACCGGGGAGCTGTTTTTT.

This clonotype was seen only a few times. This chain uses TRBV7-3 with TRBJ2-1, with D perhaps matching TRBD1 or TRBD2 (6 bases each). CDR1 is SGHTA and CDR2 is FQGTGA in the germline V gene. This CDR3 contains 14 residues. V was cut by 5 bases and J by 9 bases, with 17 bases left in between. CDR3 sequence reads: CASSATGLGGEQFF. The CDR3 region has the DNA TGTGCCAGCAGCGCCACAGGGTTGGGGGGTGAGCAGTTCTTC.

This sequence joins TRBV28 and TRBJ1-5; D possibly corresponds to TRBD1 (5 bases). Germline-derived CDR1 and CDR2 are MDHEN and SYDVKM. Deletions cut 5 bases from V and 1 base from J, with 15 bases between. The CDR3 sequence is 16 residues long. The CDR3 reads CASSVKVRGSNQPQHF. CDR3 nucleotides: TGTGCCAGCAGTGTCAAAGTCCGGGGGAGCAATCAGCCCCAGCATTTT.

The J gene is TRBJ2-7, the V gene TRBV7-3; weak D call: TRBD1 (5 bases). Trimming took 2 bases from V and 2 from J, leaving 13 bases between them. Germline CDR1 is SGHTA and CDR2 is FQGTGA. The CDR3 has 15 residues. CDR3 region: CASSLEWGSAYEQYF. The CDR3 nucleotides read TGTGCCAGCAGCTTAGAGTGGGGCAGCGCCTACGAGCAGTACTTC.

The chain employs TRBV7-2 and TRBJ2-7, with D maybe TRBD1 (6 bases). Trimming pared 5 bases from V and 3 bases from J, leaving 17 bases between. Germline V gene data show CDR1 as SGHTA and CDR2 as FQGNSA. This CDR3 has 15 residues. CDR3: CASSPLGRGYYEQYF. The CDR3 DNA is TGTGCCAGCAGCCCTTTAGGCAGGGGATACTACGAGCAGTACTTC. The variable domain in full, with the rest retrieved from reference TRBV7-2 and TRBJ2-7, is GAGVSQSPSNKVTEKGKDVELRCDPISGHTALYWYRQSLGQGLEFLIYFQGNSAPDKSGLPSDRFSAERTGGSVSTLTIQRTQQEDSAVYLCASSPLGRGYYEQYFGPGTRLTVT.

The genes are TRBV20-1 and TRBJ2-2; D is perhaps TRBD1 (5 bases). This CDR3 region has 14 residues. The germline CDR1 and CDR2 sequences are DFQATT and SNEGSKA (reference sequence). Trimming pared 5 bases from V and 1 base from J, leaving 11 bases between. The CDR3 sequence: CSAPTALNTGELFF. CDR3 nucleotide sequence: TGCAGTGCTCCGACAGCCTTGAACACCGGGGAGCTGTTTTTT.

Many counts were recorded for this clonotype. Here the CDR3 reads CASSSHAGTVAGDTIYF. The CDR3 coding sequence is TGTGCCAGCAGCTCCCATGCCGGGACAGTGGCCGGGGACACCATATATTTT. The chain uses TRBV7-2 and TRBJ1-3, with 7 bases that match TRBD1. V lost 4 bases to trimming and J lost 8 bases; unmatched junction nucleotides: 17. CDR3 length: 17 amino acids. Germline V gene sequence: CDR1 SGHTA, CDR2 FQGNSA.

The chain uses TRBV24-1 and TRBJ1-1; D not resolved. This CDR3 has 16 residues. The V gene lost 3 bases and the J gene lost 3 bases, with 16 bases spanning the gap. Germline CDR1 reads KGHDR; CDR2 reads SFDVKD. The DNA for the CDR3 is TGTGCCACCAGTGATCAACTACAGTTTACGGACACTGAAGCTTTCTTT. Its protein is CATSDQLQFTDTEAFF.

This clonotype has a handful of counts. This chain links TRBV11-1 with TRBJ2-1; D remains ambiguous. This CDR3 region has 14 residues. Germline-derived CDR1 and CDR2 are SGHAT and FQDESV (reference sequence). The V end was cut by 0 bases, the J end by 9 bases, with 12 bases between. The CDR3 DNA follows: TGTGCCAGCAGCTTAGCGCCGGTAGGGCGTGAGCAGTTCTTC. It encodes CASSLAPVGREQFF. Variable domain in full (rest from reference TRBV11-1 and TRBJ2-1): EAEVAQSPRYKITEKSQAVAFWCDPISGHATLYWYRQILGQGPELLVQFQDESVVDDSQLPKDRFSAERLKGVDSTLKIQPAELGDSAMYLCASSLAPVGREQFFGPGTRLTVL.

This clonotype showed up many times. The CDR3 loop reads CASTDINVLAGARNEQFF. CDR3 bases: TGTGCCAGCACCGATATTAACGTGCTGGCGGGAGCAAGGAATGAGCAGTTCTTC. This sequence joins TRBV7-8 and TRBJ2-1; 7 positions agree with TRBD2. V gave up 7 bases and J gave up 7 bases; unmatched junction bases: 22. Germline V CDR1 and CDR2: SGHVS, FQNEAQ. The CDR3 is made up of 18 amino acids.

This clonotype came up a few times. This chain links TRBV7-3 with TRBJ2-3; D is perhaps TRBD1 or TRBD2 (5 bases each). This CDR3 has 15 amino acids. The V gene's germline CDR1 is SGHTA and CDR2 FQGTGA. Trimming took 5 bases from V and 0 from J, leaving 12 bases between them. The CDR3 DNA follows: TGTGCCAGCAGCATGACTGGGGGTAGCACAGATACGCAGTATTTT. Its translation is CASSMTGGSTDTQYF.

This chain's CDR3 is CASSIDTSYNEQFF. The CDR3 DNA is TGTGCCAGTAGTATAGATACCTCCTACAATGAGCAGTTCTTC. V is TRBV19 and J is TRBJ2-1; no clear D. Germline CDR1 is LNHDA and CDR2 is SQIVND (reference sequence). The CDR3 has 14 residues. V was shortened by 0 bases and J by 0 bases, with 3 bases between the two germline ends.

The J gene is TRBJ2-7, the V gene TRBV4-2; 7 bases fit TRBD2. Trimming at V came to 4 bases and at J to 4 bases, leaving 13 bases not matched to a gene. CDR1 LGHNA and CDR2 YNFKEQ come from the germline V gene. CDR3 size: 16 residues. Written as DNA, the CDR3 is TGTGCCAGCAGCCCCGAGAGGGTTGGGAGGGCGTACGAGCAGTACTTC. This gives the protein CASSPERVGRAYEQYF.

CDR3 residues: CATSPNRGRAYGYTF. The CDR3 nucleotides read TGTGCCACCAGCCCTAACAGGGGGCGCGCGTATGGCTACACCTTC. The chain combines TRBV15 with TRBJ1-2; 9 nucleotides match TRBD1. Germline CDR1 and CDR2: LNHNV and YYDKDF (reference sequence). This CDR3 has 15 amino acids. Unmatched junction bases numbered 9, after V lost 5 bases and J lost 5 bases. The complete variable domain, with remaining parts taken from reference TRBV15 and TRBJ1-2, reads DAMVIQNPRYQVTQFGKPVTLSCSQTLNHNVMYWYQQKSSQAPKLLFHYYDKDFNNEADTPDNFQSRRPNTSFCFLDIRSPGLGDTAMYLCATSPNRGRAYGYTFGSGTRLTVV.

The V gene is TRBV2, the J gene TRBJ2-1, with D possibly called TRBD1 or TRBD2 (5 bases each). V shed 8 bases and J shed 2 bases, with 10 bases lying between them. This CDR3 contains 13 residues. The germline gives CDR1 SNHLY, CDR2 FYNNEI. This CDR3 is CASGDVAYNEQFF. CDR3 in DNA: TGTGCCAGCGGGGACGTTGCCTACAATGAGCAGTTCTTC.

The chain recombines TRBV11-2 with TRBJ2-5, with TRBD2 matching over 7 bases. CDR1 is SGHAT and CDR2 is FQNNGV in the germline V gene. The CDR3 consists of 15 residues. The V and J ends lost 6 bases and 3 bases, in that order; junction bases with no gene match: 10. CDR3: CASSLYLGGEETQYF. The CDR3 DNA sequence: TGTGCCAGCAGTCTCTATCTGGGGGGGGAAGAGACCCAGTACTTC. Full variable domain (outside the CDR3, taken from reference TRBV11-2 and TRBJ2-5): EAGVAQSPRYKIIEKRQSVAFWCNPISGHATLYWYQQILGQGPKLLIQFQNNGVVDDSQLPKDRFSAERLKGVDSTLKIQPAKLEDSAVYLCASSLYLGGEETQYFGPGTRLLVL.

This clonotype has only a few counts. The gene calls are TRBV11-2 and TRBJ2-5, with 9 bases matching TRBD2. Germline assignment: CDR1 SGHAT and CDR2 FQNNGV. V lost 1 base and J lost 4; bases outside the gene matches: 16. The CDR3 is made up of 19 amino acids. The CDR3 bases are TGTGCCAGCAGCTTAGTGGCTAGCGGGGCCGAGCGGAGGGGAGAGACCCAGTACTTC. It codes for CASSLVASGAERRGETQYF. Variable domain in full (rest from reference TRBV11-2 and TRBJ2-5): EAGVAQSPRYKIIEKRQSVAFWCNPISGHATLYWYQQILGQGPKLLIQFQNNGVVDDSQLPKDRFSAERLKGVDSTLKIQPAKLEDSAVYLCASSLVASGAERRGETQYFGPGTRLLVL.

There are a few counts of this clonotype. The CDR3 sequence is CASRAHRDRGDYEQYF. In DNA, the CDR3 is TGTGCCAGCAGGGCCCACAGGGACAGGGGGGACTACGAGCAGTACTTC. V usage is TRBV12-3 or TRBV12-4 and J usage is TRBJ2-7, with TRBD1 matching over 11 bases. The CDR3 has 16 residues. V was clipped by 6 bases and J by 3 bases; unmatched bases: 10.